A single sample is the source of the 10 T cell receptor beta chains below, sequenced in a study of CD8 T cells in Susac syndrome. Reverse transcription used about 0.5 to 1 ug RNA and random hexamers. In TCRdb, the immunoSEQ multiplex PCR reads were re-called with MiXCR into one record per CDR3 protein. The table shows approximately 170,000 distinct CDR3 sequences, with 93% occurring only once. Sequencing was done on a sample of CD4+ T cells from PBMCs. These TCRs come from a human donor in good health.

This clonotype was picked up one time. The chain links TRBV20-1 to TRBJ1-4; 9 nucleotides match TRBD1. The V segment lost 7 bases and the J segment 5 bases; nucleotides outside the gene matches: 8. Germline CDR1 reads DFQATT; CDR2 reads SNEGSKA (reference sequence). The CDR3 spans 14 residues. Here the CDR3 reads CSVIQGARNEKLFF. The CDR3 DNA follows: TGCAGTGTTATACAGGGGGCGAGAAATGAAAAACTGTTTTTT.

The chain has TRBV20-1 and TRBJ2-1; 7 bases are shared with TRBD2. J lost 8 bases, V lost 6 bases, and 19 bases had no gene match. CDR1 DFQATT and CDR2 SNEGSKA come from the germline V gene (reference sequence). The CDR3 contains 16 residues. CDR3 region: CSATPRGAGLRDEQFF. The CDR3 DNA is TGCAGTGCAACCCCGAGGGGAGCGGGGCTTAGGGATGAGCAGTTCTTC.

This rearrangement joins TRBV5-4 to TRBJ2-4; either TRBD1 or TRBD2 may fit D (5 bases each). Trimming left V 4 bases short and J 0 bases short, with 14 bases between. The CDR3 extends over 16 amino acids. Germline values: CDR1 SGHNT, CDR2 YYREEE (reference sequence). The CDR3 is CASSPGADLAKNIQYF. The CDR3 DNA reads TGTGCCAGCAGCCCCGGGGCGGACCTAGCCAAAAACATTCAGTACTTC.

The J gene is TRBJ1-1, the V gene TRBV20-1; TRBD1 matches 8 bases. Trimming took 5 bases from V and 6 from J; bases not matched to a gene: 8. Per the germline V gene, CDR1 is DFQATT and CDR2 is SNEGSKA (reference sequence). There are 13 residues in the CDR3. As DNA, the CDR3 is TGCAGTGCTGGACACAGGGGGTCCCCTGAAGCTTTCTTT. Translated: CSAGHRGSPEAFF.

V usage is TRBV30 and J usage is TRBJ2-3, with D maybe TRBD2 (5 bases). This CDR3 has 14 residues. Trimming left V 2 bases short and J 2 bases short, with 11 bases between. Germline V lookup: CDR1 GTSNPN, CDR2 SVGIG (reference sequence). DNA for the CDR3: TGTGCCTGGAGTTGGGAAGCGGACACAGATACGCAGTATTTT. Translated, it gives CAWSWEADTDTQYF.

The genes are TRBV7-9 and TRBJ1-1; 10 positions agree with TRBD1. The germline V gene has CDR1 SEHNR and CDR2 FQNEAQ (reference sequence). Trimming took 5 bases from V and 6 from J; bases not matched to a gene: 12. The CDR3 consists of 16 residues. The CDR3, as DNA: TGTGCCAGCAGCCCATGGGGGACAGGGGATGACGCTGAAGCTTTCTTT. Translated, it gives CASSPWGTGDDAEAFF.

J is TRBJ1-3 and V is TRBV12-2. TRBV12-2 is noted as a pseudogene. The CDR3 consists of 15 residues. The CDR3 nucleotides are TGTGCAAGTCGCCTTGGACGCTGCTCTGGAAACACCATATATTTT. It is translated as CASRLGRCSGNTIYF.

This chain joins TRBV6-1 and TRBJ2-5; 7 bases line up with TRBD1. Losses at the gene ends were 6 bases for V and 5 bases for J; bases not matched to a gene: 6. Germline assignment: CDR1 MNHNS and CDR2 SASEGT. CDR3 length equals 13 residues. CDR3 bases: TGTGCCAGCAGCCTGGACAGGATGGAGACCCAGTACTTC. Protein product: CASSLDRMETQYF.

V gene TRBV21-1 combines with J gene TRBJ1-1; TRBD1 was called by the table and not checked on the DNA. TRBV21-1 is a listed pseudogene. The CDR3 spans 18 residues. CDR3 DNA: TGTGCCAGCAGCACCTCAGGGGGGACAGGGGGCGCGAACACTGAAGCTTTCTTT. Translation: CASSTSGGTGGANTEAFF.

The chain combines TRBV7-3 with TRBJ2-3; D remains unclear. The CDR3 runs 14 residues. Germline assignment: CDR1 SGHTA and CDR2 FQGTGA. Trimming took 5 bases from V and 4 from J, leaving 13 bases between them. The CDR3 DNA sequence: TGTGCCAGCAGCCTAAACGGCCCCCCAGATACGCAGTATTTT. It yields the protein CASSLNGPPDTQYF.